Listed below are T cell receptor beta chains from one sample, sequenced in a study of multiple sclerosis patients with progressive multifocal leukoencephalopathy. The protocol was immunoSEQ multiplex PCR, while the TCRdb copy is restricted to in-frame clones and leaves out a portion. Of tens of thousands of clones in the sample, 88% were seen once. Sequenced input: PBMCs. The receptors were gathered from a human donor with multiple sclerosis. Both conserved end residues are part of each CDR3. D genes are given only for firm matches. Size is stated for part of the rows, as once, few or many counts, or as a class when the clone is expanded.

.	15	.	TRBV28	TRBJ1-5	CASSLLSGSNQPQHF	TGTGCCAGCAGTTTATTGAGTGGCAGCAATCAGCCCCAGCATTTT
.	14	.	TRBV7-9	TRBJ1-1	CATRGDSMNTEAFF	TGTGCCACCCGTGGGGATTCCATGAACACTGAAGCTTTCTTT
.	13	.	TRBV30	TRBJ1-5	CAWSVRGNQPQHF	TGTGCCTGGAGTGTAAGGGGGAATCAGCCCCAGCATTTT
TRBD1	15	.	TRBV28	TRBJ1-5	CASSLGTGGVQPQHF	TGTGCCAGCAGTCTGGGGACAGGGGGGGTTCAGCCCCAGCATTTT
TRBD1	13	.	TRBV7-6	TRBJ1-1	CASSRDRGTEAFF	TGTGCCAGCAGCCGGGACAGGGGAACTGAAGCTTTCTTT
.	14	.	TRBV5-5	TRBJ2-7	CASSLVGQSYEQYF	TGTGCCAGCAGCTTGGTAGGCCAGTCTTACGAGCAGTACTTC
.	12	.	TRBV29-1	TRBJ2-3	CSANPDDLTQYF	TGCAGCGCAAATCCCGACGACCTTACGCAGTATTTT
.	16	.	TRBV7-9	TRBJ2-1	CASSFTRVSTYNEQFF	TGTGCCAGCAGCTTCACCCGGGTCTCTACCTACAATGAGCAGTTCTTC
TRBD1	14	.	TRBV5-1	TRBJ2-7	CASSDPGGAAEQYF	TGCGCCAGCAGTGATCCAGGGGGCGCGGCCGAGCAGTACTTC
TRBD1	14	.	TRBV30	TRBJ1-1	CAWSAGTDNTEAFF	TGTGCCTGGAGTGCGGGGACAGACAACACTGAAGCTTTCTTT
.	14	.	TRBV6-4	TRBJ2-3	CASSPAGTPDTQYF	TGTGCCAGCAGTCCCGCCGGGACCCCCGATACGCAGTATTTT
.	14	.	TRBV7-9	TRBJ2-5	CASSLEEARETQYF	TGTGCCAGCAGCTTAGAGGAGGCACGGGAGACCCAGTACTTC
.	13	.	TRBV5-4	TRBJ2-1	CASSFSIDNEQFF	TGTGCCAGCAGCTTCTCGATAGACAATGAGCAGTTCTTC
TRBD1	17	once	TRBV11-1	TRBJ1-1	CASSPPDRERPNTEAFF	TGTGCCAGCAGCCCTCCGGACAGGGAAAGGCCGAACACTGAAGCTTTCTTT
.	14	.	TRBV29-1	TRBJ2-1	CSVGSGYSRNEQFF	TGCAGCGTTGGAAGTGGGTACTCGCGCAATGAGCAGTTCTTC
TRBD1	16	.	TRBV12-5	TRBJ2-1	CASGLVYRGLGDEQFF	TGTGCTAGTGGTTTGGTGTACAGGGGGCTTGGCGATGAGCAGTTCTTC
.	15	.	TRBV5-1	TRBJ1-2	CASSLERGAISGYTF	TGCGCCAGCAGCTTGGAGCGGGGGGCGATTTCGGGCTACACCTTC
TRBD2	19	.	TRBV7-6	TRBJ2-1	CASSKTSGGPRSSYNEQFF	TGTGCCAGCAGCAAGACTAGCGGGGGACCTAGGAGCTCCTACAATGAGCAGTTCTTC
.	13	.	TRBV13	TRBJ2-1	CASSFRSWDEQFF	TGTGCCAGCAGCTTCCGATCGTGGGATGAGCAGTTCTTC
TRBD1	14	.	TRBV7-9	TRBJ2-7	CASSIQQGGYEQYF	TGTGCCAGCAGCATACAACAGGGGGGTTACGAGCAGTACTTC
TRBD1	12	.	TRBV28	TRBJ2-7	CASGRTGDEQYF	TGTGCCAGCGGCCGAACAGGGGACGAGCAGTACTTC
.	16	.	TRBV4-3	TRBJ1-2	CASSQSRDTVKWGYTF	TGCGCCAGCAGCCAGTCACGGGACACAGTGAAATGGGGCTACACCTTC
.	15	.	TRBV4-3	TRBJ1-2	CASSQDLQSNYGYTF	TGCGCCAGCAGCCAAGATCTCCAGAGTAACTATGGCTACACCTTC
.	14	.	TRBV6-5	TRBJ2-1	CASGTLSISNEQFF	TGTGCCAGCGGTACTTTATCGATTTCCAATGAGCAGTTCTTC
.	11	.	TRBV5-6	TRBJ2-2	CASSREGGLFF	TGTGCCAGCAGCCGCGAGGGGGGGCTGTTTTTT
.	12	.	TRBV28	TRBJ1-5	CASSLAANSQHF	TGTGCCAGCAGTTTAGCCGCTAACTCCCAGCATTTT
TRBD1	14	.	TRBV30	TRBJ1-5	CAWTGGQGTQPQHF	TGTGCCTGGACCGGAGGACAGGGCACTCAGCCCCAGCATTTT
TRBD2	14	.	TRBV5-4	TRBJ2-5	CASSFSGVQETQYF	TGTGCCAGCAGCTTTAGCGGGGTACAAGAGACCCAGTACTTC
.	17	.	TRBV21-1	TRBJ2-3	CASRGLAGGPSTDTQYF	TGTGCCAGCAGGGGACTAGCGGGGGGTCCTAGCACAGATACGCAGTATTTT
.	16	.	TRBV4-3	TRBJ2-3	CASSQDWAGGPYTQYF	TGCGCCAGCAGCCAAGATTGGGCTGGAGGCCCTTATACGCAGTATTTT
.	12	.	TRBV5-4	TRBJ1-1	CASSQRSSEAFF	TGTGCCAGCAGCCAAAGATCCTCTGAAGCTTTCTTT
.	13	.	TRBV10-2	TRBJ1-1	CASRAKMNTEAFF	TGCGCCAGCAGGGCCAAAATGAACACTGAAGCTTTCTTT
.	14	.	TRBV28	TRBJ1-2	CASSYTQLRYGYTF	TGTGCCAGCAGCTATACGCAGCTGCGATATGGCTACACCTTC
TRBD1	17	few	TRBV11-2	TRBJ1-6	CASSPGQGAFYNSPLHF	TGTGCCAGCAGCCCAGGACAGGGGGCGTTCTATAATTCACCCCTCCACTTT
TRBD2	15	few	TRBV5-1	TRBJ2-2	CASSRREGRTGELFF	TGCGCCAGCAGCCGCCGGGAGGGAAGAACGGGGGAGCTGTTTTTT
.	12	.	TRBV2	TRBJ1-2	CASTGSPYGYTF	TGTGCCAGCACCGGCTCCCCCTATGGCTACACCTTC
TRBD2	17	.	TRBV5-1	TRBJ2-5	CASSGVVGLGDQETQYF	TGCGCCAGCAGCGGGGTTGTGGGACTAGGGGACCAAGAGACCCAGTACTTC
TRBD1	14	.	TRBV7-2	TRBJ2-7	CASSQNRGLNEQYF	TGTGCCAGCAGCCAGAACAGGGGGCTGAACGAGCAGTACTTC
.	15	.	TRBV9	TRBJ2-5	CASSPGPSPIGTQYF	TGTGCCAGCAGCCCCGGGCCTTCCCCCATAGGGACCCAGTACTTC
TRBD1	14	.	TRBV28	TRBJ1-6	CASTSGTGISPLHF	TGTGCCAGCACATCCGGGACAGGGATCTCACCCCTCCACTTT
TRBD1	17	.	TRBV4-1	TRBJ1-2	CASSQDPGTGRNYGYTF	TGCGCCAGCAGCCAAGATCCAGGGACAGGTCGGAACTATGGCTACACCTTC
.	15	.	TRBV4-1	TRBJ2-3	CASSQAGRTTDTQYF	TGCGCCAGCAGCCAAGCGGGGCGTACCACAGATACGCAGTATTTT
.	13	.	TRBV6-4	TRBJ1-5	CASSDRVGQPQHF	TGTGCCAGCAGTGACAGGGTTGGTCAGCCCCAGCATTTT
.	14	.	TRBV19	TRBJ2-7	CASSTSRSAYEQYF	TGTGCCAGTAGTACGTCACGTAGTGCTTACGAGCAGTACTTC